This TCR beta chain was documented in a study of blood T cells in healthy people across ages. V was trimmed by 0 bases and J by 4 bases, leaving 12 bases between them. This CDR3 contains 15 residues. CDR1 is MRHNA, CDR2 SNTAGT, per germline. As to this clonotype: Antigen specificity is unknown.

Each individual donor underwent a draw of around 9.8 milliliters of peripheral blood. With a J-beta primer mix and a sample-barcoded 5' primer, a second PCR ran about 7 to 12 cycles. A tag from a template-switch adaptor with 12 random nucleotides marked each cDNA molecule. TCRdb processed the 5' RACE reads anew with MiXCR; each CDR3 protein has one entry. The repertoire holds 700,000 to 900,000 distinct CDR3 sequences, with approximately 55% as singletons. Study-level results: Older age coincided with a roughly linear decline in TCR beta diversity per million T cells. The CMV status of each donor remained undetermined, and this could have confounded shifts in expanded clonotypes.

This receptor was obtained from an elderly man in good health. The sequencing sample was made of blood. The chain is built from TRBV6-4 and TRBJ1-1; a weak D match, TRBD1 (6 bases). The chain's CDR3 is CASSDSARGVTEAFF. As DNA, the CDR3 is TGTGCCAGCAGTGACTCGGCGAGGGGGGTCACTGAAGCTTTCTTT.